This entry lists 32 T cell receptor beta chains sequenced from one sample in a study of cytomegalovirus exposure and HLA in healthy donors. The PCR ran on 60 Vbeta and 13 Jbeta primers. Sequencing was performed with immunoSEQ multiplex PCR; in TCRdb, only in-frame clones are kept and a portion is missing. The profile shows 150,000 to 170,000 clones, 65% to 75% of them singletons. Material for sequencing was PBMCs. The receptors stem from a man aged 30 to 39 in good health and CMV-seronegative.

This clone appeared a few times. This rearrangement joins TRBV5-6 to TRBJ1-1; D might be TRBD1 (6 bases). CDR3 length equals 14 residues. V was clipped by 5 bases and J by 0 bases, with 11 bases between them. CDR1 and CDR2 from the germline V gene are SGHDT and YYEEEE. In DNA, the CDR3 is TGTGCCAGCAGAAACAGGGTCATGAACACTGAAGCTTTCTTT. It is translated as CASRNRVMNTEAFF.

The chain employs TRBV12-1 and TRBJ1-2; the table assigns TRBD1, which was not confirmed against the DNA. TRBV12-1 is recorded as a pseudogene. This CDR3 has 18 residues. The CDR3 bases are TGTGCCAGCAGCTCACTAACAGGGGGAAGCGATTACCAGGGTGGCTACACCTTC. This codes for CASSSLTGGSDYQGGYTF.

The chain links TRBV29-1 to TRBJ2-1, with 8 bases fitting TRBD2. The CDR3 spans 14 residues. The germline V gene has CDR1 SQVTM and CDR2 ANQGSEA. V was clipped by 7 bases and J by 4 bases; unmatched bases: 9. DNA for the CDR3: TGCAGCGCCGAAGGGCGGGGGGAGTACAATGAGCAGTTCTTC. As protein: CSAEGRGEYNEQFF.

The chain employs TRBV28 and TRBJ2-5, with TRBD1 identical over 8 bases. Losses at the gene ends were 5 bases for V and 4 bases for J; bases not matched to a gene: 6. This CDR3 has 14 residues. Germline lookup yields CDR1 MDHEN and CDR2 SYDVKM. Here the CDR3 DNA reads TGTGCCAGCAGTGTTACTGACAGGGGAGAGACCCAGTACTTC. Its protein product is CASSVTDRGETQYF.

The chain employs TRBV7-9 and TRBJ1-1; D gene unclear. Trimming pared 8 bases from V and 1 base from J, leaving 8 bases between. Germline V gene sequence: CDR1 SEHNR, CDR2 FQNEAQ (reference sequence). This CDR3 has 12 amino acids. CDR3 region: CASRVSNTEAFF. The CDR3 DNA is TGTGCCAGCCGGGTGTCGAACACTGAAGCTTTCTTT.

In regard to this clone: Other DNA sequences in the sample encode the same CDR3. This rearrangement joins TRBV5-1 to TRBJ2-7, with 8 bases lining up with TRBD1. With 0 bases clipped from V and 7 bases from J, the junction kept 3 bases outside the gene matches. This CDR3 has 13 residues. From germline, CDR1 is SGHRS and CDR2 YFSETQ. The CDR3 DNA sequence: TGCGCCAGCAGCTTGGGACAGGGGAGTGAGCAGTACTTC. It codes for CASSLGQGSEQYF.

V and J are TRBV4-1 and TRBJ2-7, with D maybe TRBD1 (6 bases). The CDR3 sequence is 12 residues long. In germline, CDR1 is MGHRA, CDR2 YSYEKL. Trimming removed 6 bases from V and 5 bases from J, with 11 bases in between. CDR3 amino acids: CASRGARNEQYF. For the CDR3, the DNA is TGCGCCAGCAGGGGGGCGCGGAACGAGCAGTACTTC.

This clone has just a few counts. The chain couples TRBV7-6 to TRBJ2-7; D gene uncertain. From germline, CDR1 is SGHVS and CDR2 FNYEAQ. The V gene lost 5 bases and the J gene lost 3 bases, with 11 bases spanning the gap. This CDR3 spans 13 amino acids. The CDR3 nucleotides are TGTGCCAGCAGCCCCAATCCGGGCTACGAGCAGTACTTC. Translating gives CASSPNPGYEQYF.

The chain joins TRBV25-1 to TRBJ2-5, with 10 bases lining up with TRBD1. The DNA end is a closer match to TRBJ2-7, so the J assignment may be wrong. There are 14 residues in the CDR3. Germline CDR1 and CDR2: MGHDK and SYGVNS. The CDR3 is CASSDRDRGGEQYF. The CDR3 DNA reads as TGTGCCAGCAGCGACCGGGACAGGGGTGGCGAGCAGTACTTC.

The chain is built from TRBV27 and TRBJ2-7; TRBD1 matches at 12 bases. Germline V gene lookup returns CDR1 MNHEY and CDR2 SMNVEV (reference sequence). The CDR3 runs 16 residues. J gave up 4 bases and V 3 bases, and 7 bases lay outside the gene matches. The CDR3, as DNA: TGTGCCAGCAGTTTTACCGGGACAGGGGGCGGGTACGAGCAGTACTTC. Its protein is CASSFTGTGGGYEQYF.

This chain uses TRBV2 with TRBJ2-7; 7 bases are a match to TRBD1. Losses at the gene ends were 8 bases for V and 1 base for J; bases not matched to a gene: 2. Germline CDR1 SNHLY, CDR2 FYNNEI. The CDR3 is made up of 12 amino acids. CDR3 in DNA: TGTGCCAGCGACAGGGATTCCTACGAGCAGTACTTC. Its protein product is CASDRDSYEQYF.

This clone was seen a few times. The CDR3, as DNA: TGTGCCACCAGCGTCACCGGGCAAGAGACCCAGTACTTC. Protein sequence: CATSVTGQETQYF. The rearrangement links TRBV15 to TRBJ2-5, with unresolved D. The germline gives CDR1 LNHNV, CDR2 YYDKDF (reference sequence). CDR3 length: 13 residues. V was pared by 5 bases and J by 2 bases, with 9 bases between.

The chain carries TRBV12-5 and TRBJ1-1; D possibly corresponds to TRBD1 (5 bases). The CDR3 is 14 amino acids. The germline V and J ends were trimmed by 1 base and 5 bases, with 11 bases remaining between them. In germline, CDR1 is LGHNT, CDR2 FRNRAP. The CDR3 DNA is TGTGCTAGTGGTTTGGAGGGGAAGGGGACTGAAGCTTTCTTT. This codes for CASGLEGKGTEAFF.

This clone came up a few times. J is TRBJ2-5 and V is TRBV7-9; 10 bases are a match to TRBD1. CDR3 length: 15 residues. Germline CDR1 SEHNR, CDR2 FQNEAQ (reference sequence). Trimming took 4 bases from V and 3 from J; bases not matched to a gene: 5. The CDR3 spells CASSWVGTGEETQYF. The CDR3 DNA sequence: TGTGCCAGCAGCTGGGTCGGGACAGGGGAAGAGACCCAGTACTTC.

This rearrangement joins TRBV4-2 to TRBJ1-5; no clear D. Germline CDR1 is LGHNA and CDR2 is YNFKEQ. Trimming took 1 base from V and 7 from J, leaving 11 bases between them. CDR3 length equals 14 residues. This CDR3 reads CASSQGSSGQPQHF. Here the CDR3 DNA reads TGTGCCAGCAGCCAAGGGTCTTCGGGGCAGCCCCAGCATTTT.

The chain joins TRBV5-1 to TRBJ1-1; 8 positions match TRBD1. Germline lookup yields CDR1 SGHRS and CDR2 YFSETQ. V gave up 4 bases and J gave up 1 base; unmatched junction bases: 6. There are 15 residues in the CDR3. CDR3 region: CASSGRTGRNTEAFF. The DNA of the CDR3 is TGCGCCAGCAGCGGACGGACAGGGAGGAACACTGAAGCTTTCTTT.

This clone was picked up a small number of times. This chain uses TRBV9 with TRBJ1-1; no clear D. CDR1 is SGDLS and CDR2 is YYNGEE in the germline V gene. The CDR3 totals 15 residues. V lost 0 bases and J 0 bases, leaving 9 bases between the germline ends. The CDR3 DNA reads TGTGCCAGCAGCGTAGGGGCAGGTGTGAACACTGAAGCTTTCTTT. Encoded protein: CASSVGAGVNTEAFF. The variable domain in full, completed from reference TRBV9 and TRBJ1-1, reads DSGVTQTPKHLITATGQRVTLRCSPRSGDLSVYWYQQSLDQGLQFLIQYYNGEERAKGNILERFSAQQFPDLHSELNLSSLELGDSALYFCASSVGAGVNTEAFFGQGTRLTVV.

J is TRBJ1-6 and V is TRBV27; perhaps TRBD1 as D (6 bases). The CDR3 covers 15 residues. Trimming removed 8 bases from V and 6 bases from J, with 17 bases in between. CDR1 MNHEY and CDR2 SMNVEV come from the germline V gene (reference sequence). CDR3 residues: CASVDQGKPNSPLHF. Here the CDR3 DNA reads TGTGCCAGCGTAGATCAGGGGAAGCCTAATTCACCCCTCCACTTT.

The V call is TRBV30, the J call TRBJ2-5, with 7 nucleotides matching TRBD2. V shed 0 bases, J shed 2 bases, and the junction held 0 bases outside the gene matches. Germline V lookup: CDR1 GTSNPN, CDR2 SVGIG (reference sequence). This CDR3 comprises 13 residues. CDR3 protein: CAWSVAGQETQYF. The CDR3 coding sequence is TGTGCCTGGAGTGTAGCGGGGCAAGAGACCCAGTACTTC.

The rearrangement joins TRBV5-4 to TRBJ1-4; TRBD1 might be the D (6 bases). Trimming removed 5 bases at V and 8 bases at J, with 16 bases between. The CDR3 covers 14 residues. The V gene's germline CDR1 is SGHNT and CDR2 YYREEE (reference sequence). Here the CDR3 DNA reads TGTGCCAGCAGTCCCAGGGGAGAAGAGGAAAAACTGTTTTTT. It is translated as CASSPRGEEEKLFF.

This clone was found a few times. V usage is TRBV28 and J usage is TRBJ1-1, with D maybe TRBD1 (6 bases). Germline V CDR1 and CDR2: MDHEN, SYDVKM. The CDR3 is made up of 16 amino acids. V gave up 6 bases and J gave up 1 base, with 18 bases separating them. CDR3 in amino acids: CASSLMTGYTNTEAFF. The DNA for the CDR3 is TGTGCCAGCAGCCTAATGACAGGATACACGAACACTGAAGCTTTCTTT.

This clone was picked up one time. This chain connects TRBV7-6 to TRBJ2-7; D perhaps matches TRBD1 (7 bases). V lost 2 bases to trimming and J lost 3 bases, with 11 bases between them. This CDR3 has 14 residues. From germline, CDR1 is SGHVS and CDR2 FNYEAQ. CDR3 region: CASSLRQGGYEQYF. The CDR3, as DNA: TGTGCCAGCAGCTTAAGACAGGGAGGCTACGAGCAGTACTTC.

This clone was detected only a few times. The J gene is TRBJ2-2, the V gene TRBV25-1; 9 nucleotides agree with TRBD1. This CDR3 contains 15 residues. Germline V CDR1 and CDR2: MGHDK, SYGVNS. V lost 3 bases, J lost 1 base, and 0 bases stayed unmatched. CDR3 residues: CASSEGQGNTGELFF. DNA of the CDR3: TGTGCCAGCAGTGAGGGACAGGGGAACACCGGGGAGCTGTTTTTT.

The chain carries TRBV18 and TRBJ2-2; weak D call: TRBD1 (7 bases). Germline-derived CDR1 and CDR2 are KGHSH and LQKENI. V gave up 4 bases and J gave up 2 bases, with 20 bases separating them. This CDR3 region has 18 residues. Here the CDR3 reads CASSLLDPRGANTGELFF. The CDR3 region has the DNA TGTGCCAGCTCACTTCTGGACCCCAGGGGGGCCAACACCGGGGAGCTGTTTTTT.

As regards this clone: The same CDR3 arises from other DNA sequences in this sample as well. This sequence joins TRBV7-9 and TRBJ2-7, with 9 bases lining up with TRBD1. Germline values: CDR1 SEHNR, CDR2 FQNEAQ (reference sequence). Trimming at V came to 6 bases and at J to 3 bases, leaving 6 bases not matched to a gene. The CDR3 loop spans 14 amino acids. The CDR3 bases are TGTGCCAGCAGTTTCCCGGGACAGGGCTACGAGCAGTACTTC. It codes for CASSFPGQGYEQYF.

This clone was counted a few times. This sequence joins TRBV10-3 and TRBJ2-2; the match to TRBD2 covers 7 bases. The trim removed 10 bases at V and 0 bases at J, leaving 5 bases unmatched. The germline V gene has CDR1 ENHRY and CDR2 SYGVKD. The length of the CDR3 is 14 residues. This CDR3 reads CATRGVTNTGELFF. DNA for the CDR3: TGTGCCACACGGGGGGTAACGAACACCGGGGAGCTGTTTTTT.

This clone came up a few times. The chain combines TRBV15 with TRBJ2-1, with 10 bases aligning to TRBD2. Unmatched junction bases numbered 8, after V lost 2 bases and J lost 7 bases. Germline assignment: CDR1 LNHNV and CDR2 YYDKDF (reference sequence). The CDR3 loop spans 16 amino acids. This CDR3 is CATSRIIAGGRNEQFF. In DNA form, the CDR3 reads TGTGCCACCAGCAGAATTATAGCGGGGGGCAGGAATGAGCAGTTCTTC.

DNA of the CDR3: TGTGCCTGGAGTGTAGGGGTCTGGGGTGAGCAGTACTTC. This sequence encodes CAWSVGVWGEQYF. V gene TRBV30 combines with J gene TRBJ2-7; TRBD1 is a possible D gene (5 bases). V was pared by 0 bases and J by 7 bases, with 13 bases between. Germline CDR1 GTSNPN, CDR2 SVGIG (reference sequence). CDR3 length: 13 amino acids.

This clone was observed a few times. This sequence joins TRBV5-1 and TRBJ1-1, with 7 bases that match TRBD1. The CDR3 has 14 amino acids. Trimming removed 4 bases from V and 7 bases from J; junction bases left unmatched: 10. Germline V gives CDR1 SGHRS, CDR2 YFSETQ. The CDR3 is CASSLGQDPDEAFF. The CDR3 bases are TGCGCCAGCAGCCTCGGACAGGACCCAGATGAAGCTTTCTTT.

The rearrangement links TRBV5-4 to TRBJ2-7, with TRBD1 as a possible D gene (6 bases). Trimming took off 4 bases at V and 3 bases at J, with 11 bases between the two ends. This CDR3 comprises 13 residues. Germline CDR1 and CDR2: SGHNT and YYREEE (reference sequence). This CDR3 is CASSPGQSYEQYF. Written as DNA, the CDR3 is TGTGCCAGCAGCCCAGGACAGAGCTACGAGCAGTACTTC.

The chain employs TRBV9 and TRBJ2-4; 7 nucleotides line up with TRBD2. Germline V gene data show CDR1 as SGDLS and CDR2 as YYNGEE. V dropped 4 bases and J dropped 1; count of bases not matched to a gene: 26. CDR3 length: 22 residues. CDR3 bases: TGTGCCAGCAGCCCTCCCCCTCGGTCTAGCGGAGCCGAAAGTCGGGCCAAAAACATTCAGTACTTC. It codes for CASSPPPRSSGAESRAKNIQYF.

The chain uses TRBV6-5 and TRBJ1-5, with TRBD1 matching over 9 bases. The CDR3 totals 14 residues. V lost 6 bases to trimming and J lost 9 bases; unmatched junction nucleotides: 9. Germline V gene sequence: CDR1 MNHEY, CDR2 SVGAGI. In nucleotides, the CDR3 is TGTGCCAGCAGAACCGGGACAGGGTTTTGGCCCCAGCATTTT. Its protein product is CASRTGTGFWPQHF.